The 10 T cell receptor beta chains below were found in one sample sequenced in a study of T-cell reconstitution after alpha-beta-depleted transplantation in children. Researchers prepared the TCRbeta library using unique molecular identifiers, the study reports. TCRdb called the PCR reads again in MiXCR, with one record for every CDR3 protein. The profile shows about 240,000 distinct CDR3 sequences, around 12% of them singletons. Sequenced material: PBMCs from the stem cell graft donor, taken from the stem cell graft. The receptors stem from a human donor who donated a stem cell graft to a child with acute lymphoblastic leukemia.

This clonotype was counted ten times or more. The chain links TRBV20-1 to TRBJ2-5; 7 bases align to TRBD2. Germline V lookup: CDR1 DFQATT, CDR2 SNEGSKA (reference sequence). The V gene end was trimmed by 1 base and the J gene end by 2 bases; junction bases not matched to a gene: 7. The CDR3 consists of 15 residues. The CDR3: CSARGMLAEQETQYF. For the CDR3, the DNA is TGCAGTGCTAGAGGAATGCTAGCGGAACAAGAGACCCAGTACTTC.

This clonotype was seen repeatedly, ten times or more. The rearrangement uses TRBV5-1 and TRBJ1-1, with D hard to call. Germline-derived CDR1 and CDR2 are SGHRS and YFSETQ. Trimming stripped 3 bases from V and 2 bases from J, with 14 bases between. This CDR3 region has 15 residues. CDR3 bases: TGCGCCAGCAGCTCCGGCCGAGTATTAAACACTGAAGCTTTCTTT. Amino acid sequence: CASSSGRVLNTEAFF.

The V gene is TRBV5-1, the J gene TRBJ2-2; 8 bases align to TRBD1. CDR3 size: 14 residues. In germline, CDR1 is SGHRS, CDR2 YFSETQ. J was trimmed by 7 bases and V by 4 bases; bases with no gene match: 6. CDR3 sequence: CASSVDRADGELFF. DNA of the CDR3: TGCGCCAGCAGCGTGGACAGGGCGGACGGGGAGCTGTTTTTT.

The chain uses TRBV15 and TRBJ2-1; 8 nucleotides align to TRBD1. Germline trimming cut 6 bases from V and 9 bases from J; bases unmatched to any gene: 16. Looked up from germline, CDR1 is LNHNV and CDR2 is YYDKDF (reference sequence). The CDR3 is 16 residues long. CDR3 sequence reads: CATRTGRGLGQSEQFF. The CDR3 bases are TGTGCCACCAGGACTGGCAGGGGGCTAGGCCAGAGTGAGCAGTTCTTC.

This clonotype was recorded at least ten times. The CDR3 loop reads CASSPVLWSEAFF. Written as DNA, the CDR3 is TGTGCCAGCAGCCCGGTCTTATGGTCTGAAGCTTTCTTT. This sequence joins TRBV11-2 and TRBJ1-1, with unresolved D. Germline V gene data show CDR1 as SGHAT and CDR2 as FQNNGV. Trimming took 5 bases from V and 6 from J, leaving 13 bases between them. The CDR3 is 13 amino acids. The whole variable domain, remainder taken from reference TRBV11-2 and TRBJ1-1, is EAGVAQSPRYKIIEKRQSVAFWCNPISGHATLYWYQQILGQGPKLLIQFQNNGVVDDSQLPKDRFSAERLKGVDSTLKIQPAKLEDSAVYLCASSPVLWSEAFFGQGTRLTVV.

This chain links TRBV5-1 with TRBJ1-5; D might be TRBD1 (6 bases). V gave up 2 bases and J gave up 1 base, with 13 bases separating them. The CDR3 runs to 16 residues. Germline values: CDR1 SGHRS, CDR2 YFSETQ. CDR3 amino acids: CASSLGTLESNQPQHF. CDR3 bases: TGCGCCAGCAGCTTAGGGACACTTGAGAGCAATCAGCCCCAGCATTTT.

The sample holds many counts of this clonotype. This chain's CDR3 is CSVDPGDTQYF. The CDR3, as DNA: TGCAGCGTAGACCCCGGGGATACGCAGTATTTT. This chain connects TRBV29-1 to TRBJ2-3; D not certain. The length of the CDR3 is 11 residues. Trimming left V 6 bases short and J 6 bases short, with 10 bases between. The germline V gene has CDR1 SQVTM and CDR2 ANQGSEA.

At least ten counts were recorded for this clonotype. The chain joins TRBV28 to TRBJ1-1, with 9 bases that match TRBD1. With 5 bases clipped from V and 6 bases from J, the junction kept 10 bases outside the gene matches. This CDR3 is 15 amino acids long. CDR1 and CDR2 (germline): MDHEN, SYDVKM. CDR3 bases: TGTGCCAGCAGTCAACCGGGACAGGGAAGAGCTGAAGCTTTCTTT. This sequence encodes CASSQPGQGRAEAFF.

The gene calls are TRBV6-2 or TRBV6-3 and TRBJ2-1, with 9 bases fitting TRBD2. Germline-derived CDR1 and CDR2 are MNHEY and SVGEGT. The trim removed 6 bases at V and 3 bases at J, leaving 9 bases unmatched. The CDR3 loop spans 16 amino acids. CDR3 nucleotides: TGTGCCAGCAGGAAGCGCGGGGGGGCCGGCTACAATGAGCAGTTCTTC. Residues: CASRKRGGAGYNEQFF.

In nucleotides, the CDR3 is TGTGCCAGCAGTATGGACCGAGCTGATTTTAAGCAGTTCTTC. Translation gives CASSMDRADFKQFF. This sequence joins TRBV7-9 and TRBJ2-1; no reliable D call. Trimming shortened V by 6 bases and J by 11 bases, and 20 bases separated the two germline ends. The CDR3 has 14 residues. CDR1 and CDR2 (germline): SEHNR, FQNEAQ (reference sequence).